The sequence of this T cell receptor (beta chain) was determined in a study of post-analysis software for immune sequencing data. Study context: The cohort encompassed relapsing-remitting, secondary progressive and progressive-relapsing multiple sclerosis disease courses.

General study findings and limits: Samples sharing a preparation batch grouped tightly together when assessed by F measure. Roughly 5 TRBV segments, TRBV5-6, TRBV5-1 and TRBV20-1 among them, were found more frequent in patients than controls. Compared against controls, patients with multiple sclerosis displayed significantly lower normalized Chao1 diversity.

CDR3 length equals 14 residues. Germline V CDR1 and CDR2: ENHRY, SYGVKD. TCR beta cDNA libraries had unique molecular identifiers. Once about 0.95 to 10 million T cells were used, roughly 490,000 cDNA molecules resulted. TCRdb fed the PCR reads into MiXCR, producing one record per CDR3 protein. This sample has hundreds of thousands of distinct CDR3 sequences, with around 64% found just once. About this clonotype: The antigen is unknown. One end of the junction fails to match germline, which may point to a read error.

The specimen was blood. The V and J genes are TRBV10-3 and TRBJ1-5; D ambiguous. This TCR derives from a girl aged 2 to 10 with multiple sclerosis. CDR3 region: CAISATDENRPQHF. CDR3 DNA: TGTGCCATCAGTGCGACGGACGAGAATCGGCCCCAGCATTTT.